This TCR beta chain was documented in a study of T cell responses to AZD1222 COVID-19 vaccine. Profiled with immunoSEQ multiplex PCR; TCRdb holds only in-frame clones, not every one. The sample lists 150,000 to 200,000 clones, around 94% seen once, with approximately 0.88% in the top ten. A word on this clone: The antigen remains unidentified.

General study findings and limits: The study sampled repertoires only after the peak T cell response. Unmutated variant regions reportedly attract nearly half of all spike-specific TCRs.

The CDR3 totals 14 residues. Germline-derived CDR1 and CDR2 are SGHVS and FQNEAQ. Deletions cut 5 bases from V and 0 bases from J, with 10 bases between. This rearrangement joins TRBV7-8 to TRBJ1-1; D gene ambiguous. Source: peripheral blood, taken on day 0 of AZD1222 vaccination. This clonotype originated in an adult in good health. The CDR3 bases are TGTGCCAGCAGCGCGTGGGAATTGAACACTGAAGCTTTCTTT. This gives the protein CASSAWELNTEAFF.